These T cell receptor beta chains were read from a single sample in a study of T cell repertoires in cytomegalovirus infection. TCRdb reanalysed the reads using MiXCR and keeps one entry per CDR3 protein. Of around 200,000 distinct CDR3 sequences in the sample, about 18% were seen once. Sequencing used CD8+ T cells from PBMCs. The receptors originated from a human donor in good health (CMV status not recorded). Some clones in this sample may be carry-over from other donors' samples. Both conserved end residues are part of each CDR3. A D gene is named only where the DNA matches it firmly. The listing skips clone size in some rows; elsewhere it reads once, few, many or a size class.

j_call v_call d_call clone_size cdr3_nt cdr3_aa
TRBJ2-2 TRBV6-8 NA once TGTGCCAGCAGTTTGGGCTCTTACACCGGGGAGCTGTTTTTT CASSLGSYTGELFF
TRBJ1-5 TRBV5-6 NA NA TGTGCCAGCAGCGTACAGGGATACAATCAGCCCCAGCATTTT CASSVQGYNQPQHF
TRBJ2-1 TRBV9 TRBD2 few TGTGCCAGCAGCGGGACTAGCGGCTCCTACAATGAGCAGTTCTTC CASSGTSGSYNEQFF
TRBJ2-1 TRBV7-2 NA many TGTGCCAGCAGCTTGAACAGGGTTAGCTCCTACAATGAGCAGTTCTTC CASSLNRVSSYNEQFF
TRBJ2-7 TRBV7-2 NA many TGTGCCAGCAGCTCCGACGGGACTTTGGACGAGCAGTACTTC CASSSDGTLDEQYF
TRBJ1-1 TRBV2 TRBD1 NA TGTGCCACTATTCCGGGACAGGGATATACTGAAGCTTTCTTT CATIPGQGYTEAFF
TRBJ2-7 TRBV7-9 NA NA TGTGCCAGCAGCTTAGTGCAGGGGATAAACGAGCAGTACTTC CASSLVQGINEQYF
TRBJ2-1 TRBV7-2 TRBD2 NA TGTGCCAGCAGCCCCAGGCCTAGCGGGGGGAGCTCCTACAATGAGCAGTTCTTC CASSPRPSGGSSYNEQFF
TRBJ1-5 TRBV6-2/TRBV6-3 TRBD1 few TGTGCCAGCAGCCACTGGGACAGGTTGCAGCCCCAGCATTTT CASSHWDRLQPQHF
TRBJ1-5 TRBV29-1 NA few TGCAGCGCCACCGGCCCTCCCGGGACGGGCAATCAGCCCCAGCATTTT CSATGPPGTGNQPQHF
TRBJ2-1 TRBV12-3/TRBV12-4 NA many TGTGCCAGCAGTTCGGGTCTGTACAATGAGCAGTTCTTC CASSSGLYNEQFF
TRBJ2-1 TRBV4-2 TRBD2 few TGTGCCAGCAGCCAGGGACTAGCGGGTCTCTACAATGAGCAGTTCTTC CASSQGLAGLYNEQFF
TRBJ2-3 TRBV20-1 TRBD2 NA TGCAGTGCTGTTAGCGGGGCTGTTACCACAGATACGCAGTATTTT CSAVSGAVTTDTQYF
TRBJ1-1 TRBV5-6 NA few TGTGCCAGCAGCTTGGGCACAATCACTGAAGCTTTCTTT CASSLGTITEAFF